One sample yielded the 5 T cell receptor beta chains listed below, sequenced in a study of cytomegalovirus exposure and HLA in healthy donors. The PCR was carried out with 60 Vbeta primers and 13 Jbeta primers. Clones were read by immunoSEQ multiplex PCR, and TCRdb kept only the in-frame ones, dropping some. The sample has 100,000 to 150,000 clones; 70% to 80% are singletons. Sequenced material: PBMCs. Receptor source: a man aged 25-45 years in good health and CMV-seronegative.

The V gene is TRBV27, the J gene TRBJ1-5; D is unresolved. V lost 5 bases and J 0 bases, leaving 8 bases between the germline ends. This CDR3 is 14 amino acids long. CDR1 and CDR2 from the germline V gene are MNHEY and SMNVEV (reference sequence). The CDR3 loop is CASSGHLSNQPQHF. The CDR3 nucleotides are TGTGCCAGCAGTGGGCATCTTAGCAATCAGCCCCAGCATTTT.

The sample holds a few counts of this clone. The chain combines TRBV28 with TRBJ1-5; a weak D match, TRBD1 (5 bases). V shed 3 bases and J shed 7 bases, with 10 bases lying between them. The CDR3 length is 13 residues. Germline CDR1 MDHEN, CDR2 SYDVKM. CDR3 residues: CASSLAGRQPQHF. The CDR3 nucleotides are TGTGCCAGCAGTTTGGCAGGGCGGCAGCCCCAGCATTTT.

CDR3 residues: CASSRQASSYEQYF. CDR3 nucleotides: TGTGCCAGCAGCCGACAGGCAAGCTCCTACGAGCAGTACTTC. The chain has TRBV11-1 and TRBJ2-7; D may be TRBD1 (6 bases). Trimming stripped 5 bases from V and 0 bases from J, with 11 bases between. The CDR3 is 14 residues long. The V gene's germline CDR1 is SGHAT and CDR2 FQDESV (reference sequence). The full variable domain, completed using reference TRBV11-1 and TRBJ2-7, is EAEVAQSPRYKITEKSQAVAFWCDPISGHATLYWYRQILGQGPELLVQFQDESVVDDSQLPKDRFSAERLKGVDSTLKIQPAELGDSAMYLCASSRQASSYEQYFGPGTRLTVT.

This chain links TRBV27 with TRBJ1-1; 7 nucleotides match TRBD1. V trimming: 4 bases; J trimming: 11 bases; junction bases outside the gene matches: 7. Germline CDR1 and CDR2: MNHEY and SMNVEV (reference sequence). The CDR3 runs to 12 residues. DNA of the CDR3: TGTGCCAGCAGTTCAGACAGGGCCGTGGCTTTCTTT. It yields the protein CASSSDRAVAFF.

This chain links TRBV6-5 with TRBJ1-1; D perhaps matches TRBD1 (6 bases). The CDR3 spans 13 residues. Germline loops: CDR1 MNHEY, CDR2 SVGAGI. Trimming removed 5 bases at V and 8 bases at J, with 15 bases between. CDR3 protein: CASSRDPRGEAFF. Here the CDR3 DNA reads TGTGCCAGCAGTCGGGATCCCAGGGGAGAAGCTTTCTTT.